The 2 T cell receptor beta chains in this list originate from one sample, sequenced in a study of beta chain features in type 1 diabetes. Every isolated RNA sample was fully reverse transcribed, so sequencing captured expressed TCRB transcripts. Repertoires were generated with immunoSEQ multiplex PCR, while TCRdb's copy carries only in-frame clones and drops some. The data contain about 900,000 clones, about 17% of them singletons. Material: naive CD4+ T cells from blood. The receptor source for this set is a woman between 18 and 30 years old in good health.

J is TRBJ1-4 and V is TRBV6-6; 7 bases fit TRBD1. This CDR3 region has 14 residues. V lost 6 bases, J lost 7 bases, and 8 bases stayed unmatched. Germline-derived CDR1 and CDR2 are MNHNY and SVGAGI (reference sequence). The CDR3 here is CASSRGQAVEKLFF. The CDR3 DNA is TGTGCCAGCAGCCGTGGACAGGCGGTTGAAAAACTGTTTTTT.

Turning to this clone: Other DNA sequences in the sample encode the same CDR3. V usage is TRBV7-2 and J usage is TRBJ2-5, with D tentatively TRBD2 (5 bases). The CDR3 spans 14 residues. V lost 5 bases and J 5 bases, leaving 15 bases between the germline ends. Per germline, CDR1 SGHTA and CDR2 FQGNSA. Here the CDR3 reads CASSLTGGQETQYF. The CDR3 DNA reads TGTGCCAGCAGCCTTACCGGAGGCCAGGAGACCCAGTACTTC.